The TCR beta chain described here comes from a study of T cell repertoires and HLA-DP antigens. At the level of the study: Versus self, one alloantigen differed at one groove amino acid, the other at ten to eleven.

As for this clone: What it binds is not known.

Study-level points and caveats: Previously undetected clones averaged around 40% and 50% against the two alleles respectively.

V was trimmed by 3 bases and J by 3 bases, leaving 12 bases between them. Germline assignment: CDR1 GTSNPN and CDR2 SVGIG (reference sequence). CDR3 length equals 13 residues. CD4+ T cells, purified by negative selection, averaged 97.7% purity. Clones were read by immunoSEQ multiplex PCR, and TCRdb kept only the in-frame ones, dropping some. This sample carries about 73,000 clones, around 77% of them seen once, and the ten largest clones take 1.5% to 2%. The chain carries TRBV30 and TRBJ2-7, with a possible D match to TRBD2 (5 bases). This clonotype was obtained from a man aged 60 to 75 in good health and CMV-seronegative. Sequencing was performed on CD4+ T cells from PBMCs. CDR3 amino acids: CAWRDAAGYEQYF. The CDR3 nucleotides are TGTGCCTGGAGAGACGCCGCGGGCTACGAGCAGTACTTC.